A selection of T cell receptor beta chains follows, all from one sample in a study of graft-versus-host responses after intestinal transplantation. The antigens for these receptors are not known. The data were produced by immunoSEQ multiplex PCR, yet TCRdb's version contains in-frame clones alone and is incomplete. The sample lists approximately 80,000 clones; 85% to 90% were seen once. The sequencing used unstimulated CD4+ T cells sorted from spleen or lymph node cells, collected before intestinal transplant. Receptors originate from a human donor who received an intestinal transplant. Both conserved end residues are trimmed from each CDR3. Fields, in order: D gene, J gene, V gene, CDR3 protein. A D gene is named only where the DNA matches it firmly.

TRBD2	TRBJ2-1	TRBV28	ASSFVGLAGEGNEQF
.	TRBJ2-2	TRBV5-4	ASSFGQHTGELF
.	TRBJ1-2	TRBV29-1	SAEGGIGYT
.	TRBJ1-1	TRBV6-5	ASSYRTVAVAEAF
TRBD1	TRBJ1-1	TRBV5-1	ASSLQGSVTEAF
TRBD2	TRBJ2-2	TRBV14	ASSRRTSGNTGELF
TRBD1	TRBJ1-1	TRBV5-1	ASSAGQGGTKAF
.	TRBJ1-2	TRBV11-2	ASSFFSGQPNYGYT
TRBD1	TRBJ2-1	TRBV6-5	ASSKGQIPYNEQF
.	TRBJ1-1	TRBV6-5	ASSYSRGNTEAF
TRBD1	TRBJ1-1	TRBV5-1	ASSLGTVNTEAF
.	TRBJ1-1	TRBV2	ASSAQGSTEAF
TRBD2	TRBJ2-7	TRBV11-2	ASSLVGTSGMVEQY
TRBD2	TRBJ2-7	TRBV19	ASSIGTSGYEQY
.	TRBJ2-1	TRBV2	ASTRSAGEQF
.	TRBJ2-2	TRBV27	ASKSGGNTGELF
.	TRBJ1-2	TRBV6-1	ASVQGGRYGYT
TRBD1	TRBJ2-7	TRBV6-1	ASNLGQLSYEQY
TRBD1	TRBJ2-7	TRBV27	ASSLFPWTGRSEQY